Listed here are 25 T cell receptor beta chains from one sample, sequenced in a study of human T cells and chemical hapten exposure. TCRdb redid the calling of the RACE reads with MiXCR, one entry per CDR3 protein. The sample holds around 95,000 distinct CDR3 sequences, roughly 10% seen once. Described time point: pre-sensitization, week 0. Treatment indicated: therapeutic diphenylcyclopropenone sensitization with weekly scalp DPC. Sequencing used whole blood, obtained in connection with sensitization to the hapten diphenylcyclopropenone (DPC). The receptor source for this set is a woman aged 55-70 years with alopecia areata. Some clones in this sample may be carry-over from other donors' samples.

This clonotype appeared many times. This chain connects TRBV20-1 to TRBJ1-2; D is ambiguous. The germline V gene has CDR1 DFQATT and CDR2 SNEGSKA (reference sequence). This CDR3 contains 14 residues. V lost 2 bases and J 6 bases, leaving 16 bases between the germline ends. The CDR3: CSARMLTGGHGYTF. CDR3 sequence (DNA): TGCAGTGCTAGAATGCTTACTGGAGGGCATGGCTACACCTTC.

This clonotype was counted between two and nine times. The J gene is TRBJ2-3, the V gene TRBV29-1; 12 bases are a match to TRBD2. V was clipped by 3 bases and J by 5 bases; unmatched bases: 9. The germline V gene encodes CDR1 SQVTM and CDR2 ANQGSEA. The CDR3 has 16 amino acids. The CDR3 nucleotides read TGCAGCGTTGACGAGACTAGCGGGGGCCGCGGAGATACGCAGTATTTT. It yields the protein CSVDETSGGRGDTQYF.

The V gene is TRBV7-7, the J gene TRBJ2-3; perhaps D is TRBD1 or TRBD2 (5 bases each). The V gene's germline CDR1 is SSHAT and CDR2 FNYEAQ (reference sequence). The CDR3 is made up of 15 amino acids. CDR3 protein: CACSPMGESTDTQYF. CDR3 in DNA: TGTGCTTGCAGCCCCATGGGGGAAAGCACAGATACGCAGTATTTT.

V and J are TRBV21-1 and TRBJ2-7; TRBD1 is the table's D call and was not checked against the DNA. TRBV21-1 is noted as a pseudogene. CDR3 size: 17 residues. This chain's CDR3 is CASSKKTPAEASGEQYF. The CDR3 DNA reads TGTGCCAGCAGCAAAAAAACCCCAGCCGAAGCGTCAGGGGAGCAGTACTTC.

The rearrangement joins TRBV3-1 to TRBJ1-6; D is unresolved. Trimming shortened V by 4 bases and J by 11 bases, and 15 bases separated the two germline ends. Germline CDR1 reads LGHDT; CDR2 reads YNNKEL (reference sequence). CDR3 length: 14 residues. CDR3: CASSPSGGSPPLHF. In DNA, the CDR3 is TGTGCCAGCAGCCCTTCCGGCGGGTCCCCACCCCTCCACTTT.

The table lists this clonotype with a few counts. The CDR3 protein is CASSLRPNEKLFF. CDR3 in DNA: TGCGCCAGCAGCTTGCGACCTAATGAAAAACTGTTTTTT. V and J are TRBV5-1 and TRBJ1-4; D ambiguous. The CDR3 runs to 13 residues. Trimming removed 1 base at V and 3 bases at J, with 4 bases between. The germline V gene has CDR1 SGHRS and CDR2 YFSETQ.

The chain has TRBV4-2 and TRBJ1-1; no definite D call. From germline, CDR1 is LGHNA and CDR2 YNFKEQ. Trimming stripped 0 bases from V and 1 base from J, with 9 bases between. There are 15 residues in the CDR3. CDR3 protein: CASSQDHSTNTEAFF. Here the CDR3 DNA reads TGTGCCAGCAGCCAAGACCACTCAACGAACACTGAAGCTTTCTTT.

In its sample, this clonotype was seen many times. In nucleotides, the CDR3 is TGTGCCATCAGTGAGCAGGGTAAGGGCGAGCAGTACTTC. Translating it yields CAISEQGKGEQYF. The genes are TRBV10-3 and TRBJ2-7; possible D gene TRBD1, 5 bases. Germline CDR1 is ENHRY and CDR2 is SYGVKD. CDR3 length: 13 amino acids. V was shortened by 2 bases and J by 6 bases, with 11 bases between the two germline ends.

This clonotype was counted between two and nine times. The CDR3 DNA is TGCAGTGCCGGCCGCCGGACAGGCGCTAACTATGGCTACACCTTC. Translating gives CSAGRRTGANYGYTF. The genes are TRBV20-1 and TRBJ1-2; 7 nucleotides align to TRBD1. This CDR3 is built from 15 residues. With 6 bases clipped from V and 0 bases from J, the junction kept 10 bases outside the gene matches. Germline CDR1 DFQATT, CDR2 SNEGSKA (reference sequence).

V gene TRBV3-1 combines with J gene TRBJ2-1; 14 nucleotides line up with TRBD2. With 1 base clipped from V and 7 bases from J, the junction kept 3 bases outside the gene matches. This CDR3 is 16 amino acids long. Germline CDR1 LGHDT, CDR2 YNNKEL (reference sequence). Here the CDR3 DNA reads TGTGCCAGCAGCCAAGGACTAGCGGGGGGGTCGAATGAGCAGTTCTTC. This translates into CASSQGLAGGSNEQFF.

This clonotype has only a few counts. The CDR3 nucleotides are TGTGCCAGCAGATACGAGTGGAGGACTAGCGGGAGCAAGGATACGCAGTATTTT. Translation: CASRYEWRTSGSKDTQYF. This chain connects TRBV6-6 to TRBJ2-3; 13 bases match TRBD2. CDR1 MNHNY and CDR2 SVGAGI come from the germline V gene (reference sequence). The CDR3 spans 18 residues. The trim removed 6 bases at V and 6 bases at J, leaving 15 bases unmatched.

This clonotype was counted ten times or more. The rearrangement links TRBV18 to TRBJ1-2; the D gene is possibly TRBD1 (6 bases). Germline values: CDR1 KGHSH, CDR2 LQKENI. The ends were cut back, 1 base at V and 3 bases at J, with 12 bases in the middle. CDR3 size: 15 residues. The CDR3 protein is CASSPLGATHYGYTF. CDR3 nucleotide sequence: TGTGCCAGCTCACCACTGGGGGCAACCCACTATGGCTACACCTTC.

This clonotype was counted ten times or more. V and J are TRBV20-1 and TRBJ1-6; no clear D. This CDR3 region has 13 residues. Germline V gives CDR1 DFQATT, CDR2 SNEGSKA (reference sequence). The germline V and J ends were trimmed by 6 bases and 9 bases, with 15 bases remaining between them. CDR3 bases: TGCAGTGCCATGGTCGGGTCAGGTTCACCCCTCCACTTT. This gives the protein CSAMVGSGSPLHF.

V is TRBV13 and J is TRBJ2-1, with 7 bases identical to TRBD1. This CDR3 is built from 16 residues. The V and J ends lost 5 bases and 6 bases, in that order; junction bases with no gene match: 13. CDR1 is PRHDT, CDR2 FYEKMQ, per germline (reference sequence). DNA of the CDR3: TGTGCCAGCAGCCAGGCAGGGGGAACCACCTGCAATGAGCAGTTCTTC. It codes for CASSQAGGTTCNEQFF.

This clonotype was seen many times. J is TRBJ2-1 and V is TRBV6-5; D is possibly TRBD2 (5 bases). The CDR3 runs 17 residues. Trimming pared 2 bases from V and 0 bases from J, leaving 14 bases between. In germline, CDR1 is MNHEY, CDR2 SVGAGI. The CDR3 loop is CASSYRPAGLSYNEQFF. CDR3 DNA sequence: TGTGCCAGCAGTTACAGACCGGCGGGCCTCTCCTACAATGAGCAGTTCTTC.

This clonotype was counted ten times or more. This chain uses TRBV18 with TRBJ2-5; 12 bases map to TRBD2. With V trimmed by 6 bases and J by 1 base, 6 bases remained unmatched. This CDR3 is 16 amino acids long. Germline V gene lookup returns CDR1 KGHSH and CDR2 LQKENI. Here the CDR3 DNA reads TGTGCCAGCTCCCGACGGACTAGCGGGGCCCAAGAGACCCAGTACTTC. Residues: CASSRRTSGAQETQYF. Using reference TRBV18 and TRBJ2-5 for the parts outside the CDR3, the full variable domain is NAGVMQNPRHLVRRRGQEARLRCSPMKGHSHVYWYRQLPEEGLKFMVYLQKENIIDESGMPKERFSAEFPKEGPSILRIQQVVRGDSAAYFCASSRRTSGAQETQYFGPGTRLLVL.

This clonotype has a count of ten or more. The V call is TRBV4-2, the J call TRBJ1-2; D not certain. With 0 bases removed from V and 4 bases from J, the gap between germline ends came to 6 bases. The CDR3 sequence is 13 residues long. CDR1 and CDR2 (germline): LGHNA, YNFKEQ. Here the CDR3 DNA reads TGTGCCAGCAGCCAAGACGCCGTCTATGGCTACACCTTC. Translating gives CASSQDAVYGYTF.

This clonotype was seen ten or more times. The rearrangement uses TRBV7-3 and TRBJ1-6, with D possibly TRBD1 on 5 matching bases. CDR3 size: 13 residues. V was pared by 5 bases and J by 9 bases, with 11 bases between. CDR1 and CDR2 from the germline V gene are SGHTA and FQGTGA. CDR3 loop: CASSQMGGSPLHF. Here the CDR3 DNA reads TGTGCCAGCAGCCAGATGGGGGGTTCACCCCTCCACTTT.

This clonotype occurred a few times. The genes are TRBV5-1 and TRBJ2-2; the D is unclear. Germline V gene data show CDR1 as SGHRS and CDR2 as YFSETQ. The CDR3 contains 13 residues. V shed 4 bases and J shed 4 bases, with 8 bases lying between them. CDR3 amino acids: CASSPGGTGELFF. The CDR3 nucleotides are TGCGCCAGCAGCCCGGGTGGCACCGGGGAGCTGTTTTTT.

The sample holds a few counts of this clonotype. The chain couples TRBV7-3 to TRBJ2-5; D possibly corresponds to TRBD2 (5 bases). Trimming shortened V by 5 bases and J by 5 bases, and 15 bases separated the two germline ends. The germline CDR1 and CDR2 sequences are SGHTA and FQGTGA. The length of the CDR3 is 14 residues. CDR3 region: CASSAAGQRETQYF. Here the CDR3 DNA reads TGTGCCAGCAGCGCCGCTGGGCAGCGGGAGACCCAGTACTTC. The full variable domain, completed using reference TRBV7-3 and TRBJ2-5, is GAGVSQTPSNKVTEKGKYVELRCDPISGHTALYWYRQSLGQGPEFLIYFQGTGAADDSGLPNDRFFAVRPEGSVSTLKIQRTERGDSAVYLCASSAAGQRETQYFGPGTRLLVL.

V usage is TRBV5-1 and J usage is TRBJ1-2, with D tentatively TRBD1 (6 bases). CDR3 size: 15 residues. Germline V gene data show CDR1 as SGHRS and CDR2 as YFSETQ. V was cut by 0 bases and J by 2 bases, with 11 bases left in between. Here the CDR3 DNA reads TGCGCCAGCAGCTTGGCCGGGGGGCAGAACTATGGCTACACCTTC. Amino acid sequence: CASSLAGGQNYGYTF. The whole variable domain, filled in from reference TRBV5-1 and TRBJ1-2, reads KAGVTQTPRYLIKTRGQQVTLSCSPISGHRSVSWYQQTPGQGLQFLFEYFSETQRNKGNFPGRFSGRQFSNSRSEMNVSTLELGDSALYLCASSLAGGQNYGYTFGSGTRLTVV.

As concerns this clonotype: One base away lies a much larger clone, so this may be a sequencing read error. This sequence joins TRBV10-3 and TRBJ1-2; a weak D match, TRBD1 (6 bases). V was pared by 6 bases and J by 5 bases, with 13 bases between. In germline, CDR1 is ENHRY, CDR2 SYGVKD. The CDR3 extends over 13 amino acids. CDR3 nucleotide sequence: TGTGCCATCAGCGGGGGGGCGGAATATGGCTACACCTTC. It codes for CAISGGAEYGYTF.

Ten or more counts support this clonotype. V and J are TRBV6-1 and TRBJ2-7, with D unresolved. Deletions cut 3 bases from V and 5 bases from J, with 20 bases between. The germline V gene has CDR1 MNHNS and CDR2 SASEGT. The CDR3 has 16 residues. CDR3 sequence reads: CASSERNRLPRNEQYF. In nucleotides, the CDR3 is TGTGCCAGCAGTGAGAGAAACCGCCTTCCCCGAAACGAGCAGTACTTC.

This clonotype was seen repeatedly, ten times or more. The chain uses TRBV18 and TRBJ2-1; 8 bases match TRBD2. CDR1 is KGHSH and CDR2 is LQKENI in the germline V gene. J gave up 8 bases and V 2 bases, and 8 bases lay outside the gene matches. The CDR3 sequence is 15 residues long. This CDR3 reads CASSPKQTSVDEQFF. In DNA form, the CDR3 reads TGTGCCAGCTCACCAAAACAGACTAGCGTGGATGAGCAGTTCTTC.

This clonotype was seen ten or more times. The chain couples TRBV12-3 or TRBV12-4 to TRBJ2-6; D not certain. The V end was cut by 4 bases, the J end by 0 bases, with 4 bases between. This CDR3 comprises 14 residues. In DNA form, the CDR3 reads TGTGCCAGCAGTTCCGACTCTGGGGCCAACGTCCTGACTTTC. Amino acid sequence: CASSSDSGANVLTF.